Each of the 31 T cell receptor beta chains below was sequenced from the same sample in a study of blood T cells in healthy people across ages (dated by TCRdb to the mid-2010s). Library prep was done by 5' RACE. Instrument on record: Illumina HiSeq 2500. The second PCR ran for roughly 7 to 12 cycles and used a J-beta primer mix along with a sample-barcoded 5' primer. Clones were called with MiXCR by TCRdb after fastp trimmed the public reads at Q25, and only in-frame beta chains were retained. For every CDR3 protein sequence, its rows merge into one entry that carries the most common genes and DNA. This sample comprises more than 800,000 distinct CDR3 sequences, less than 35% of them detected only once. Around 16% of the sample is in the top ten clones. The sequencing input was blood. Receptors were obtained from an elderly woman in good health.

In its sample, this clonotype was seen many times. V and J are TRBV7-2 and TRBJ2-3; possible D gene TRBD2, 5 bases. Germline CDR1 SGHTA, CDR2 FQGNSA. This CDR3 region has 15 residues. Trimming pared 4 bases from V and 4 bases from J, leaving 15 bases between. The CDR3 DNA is TGTGCCAGCAGCTCGGTACGGGGTTATTCAGATACGCAGTATTTT. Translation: CASSSVRGYSDTQYF.

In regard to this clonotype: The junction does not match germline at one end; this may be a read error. CDR3 in amino acids: CAGSEAGTGQTQYF. The CDR3 DNA sequence: TGTGCCGGCAGTGAAGCCGGGACAGGGCAGACCCAGTACTTC. The chain recombines TRBV6-1 with TRBJ2-5; 9 nucleotides agree with TRBD1. Germline values: CDR1 MNHNS, CDR2 SASEGT. This CDR3 has 14 amino acids.

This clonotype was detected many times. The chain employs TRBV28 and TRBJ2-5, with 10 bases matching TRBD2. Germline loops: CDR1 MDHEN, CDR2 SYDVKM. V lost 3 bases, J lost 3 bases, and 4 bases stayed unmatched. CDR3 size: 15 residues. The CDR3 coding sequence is TGTGCCAGCAGTTTTGGTAGCGGGGGGAAAGAGACCCAGTACTTC. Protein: CASSFGSGGKETQYF.

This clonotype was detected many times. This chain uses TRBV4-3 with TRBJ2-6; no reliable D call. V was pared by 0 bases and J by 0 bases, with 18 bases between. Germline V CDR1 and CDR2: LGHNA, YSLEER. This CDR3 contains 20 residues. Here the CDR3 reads CASSQDRLALLSSGANVLTF. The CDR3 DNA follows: TGCGCCAGCAGCCAAGATCGTTTGGCCCTCTTATCCTCTGGGGCCAACGTCCTGACTTTC.

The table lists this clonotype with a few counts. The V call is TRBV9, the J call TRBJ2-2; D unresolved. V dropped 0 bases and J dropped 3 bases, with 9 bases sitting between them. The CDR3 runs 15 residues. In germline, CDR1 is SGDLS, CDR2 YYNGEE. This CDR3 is CASSVDIRDTGELFF. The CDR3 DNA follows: TGTGCCAGCAGCGTAGATATTAGGGACACCGGGGAGCTGTTTTTT.

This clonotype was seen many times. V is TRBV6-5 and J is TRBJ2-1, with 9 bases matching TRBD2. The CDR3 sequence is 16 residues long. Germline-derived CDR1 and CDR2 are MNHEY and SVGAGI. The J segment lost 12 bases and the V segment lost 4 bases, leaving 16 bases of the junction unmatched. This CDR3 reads CASSFPSGGTPMRQFF. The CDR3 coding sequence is TGTGCCAGCAGTTTCCCCAGCGGGGGGACCCCAATGAGGCAGTTCTTC.

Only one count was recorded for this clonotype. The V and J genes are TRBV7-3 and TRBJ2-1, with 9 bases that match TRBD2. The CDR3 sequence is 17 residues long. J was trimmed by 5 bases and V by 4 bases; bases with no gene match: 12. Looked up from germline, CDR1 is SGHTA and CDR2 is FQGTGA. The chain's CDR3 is CASSSGTSSSFDNEQFF. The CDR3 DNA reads TGTGCCAGCAGCTCCGGGACTAGCTCTTCCTTCGACAATGAGCAGTTCTTC.

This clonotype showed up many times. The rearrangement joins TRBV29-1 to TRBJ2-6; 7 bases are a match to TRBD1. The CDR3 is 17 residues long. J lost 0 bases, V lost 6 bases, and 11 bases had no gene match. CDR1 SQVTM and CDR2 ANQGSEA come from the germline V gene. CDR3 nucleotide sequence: TGCAGCGTCCCTTCGGGAAGGGGGCACTCTGGGGCCAACGTCCTGACTTTC. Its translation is CSVPSGRGHSGANVLTF.

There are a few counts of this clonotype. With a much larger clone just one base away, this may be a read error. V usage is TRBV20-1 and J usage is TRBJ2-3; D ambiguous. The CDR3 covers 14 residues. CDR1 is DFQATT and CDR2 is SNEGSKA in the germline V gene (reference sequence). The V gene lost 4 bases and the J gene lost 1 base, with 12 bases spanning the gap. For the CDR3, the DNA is TGCAGTGCTACCCAGTCGGTTGGCACAGATACGCAGTATTTT. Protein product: CSATQSVGTDTQYF.

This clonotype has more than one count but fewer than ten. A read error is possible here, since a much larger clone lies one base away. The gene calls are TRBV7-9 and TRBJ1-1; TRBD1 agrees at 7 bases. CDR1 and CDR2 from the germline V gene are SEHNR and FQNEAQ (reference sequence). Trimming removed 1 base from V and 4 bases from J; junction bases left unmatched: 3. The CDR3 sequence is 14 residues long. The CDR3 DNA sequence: TGTGCCAGCAGCTTAGAACAGGGGAGCACTGAAGCTTTCTTT. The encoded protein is CASSLEQGSTEAFF.

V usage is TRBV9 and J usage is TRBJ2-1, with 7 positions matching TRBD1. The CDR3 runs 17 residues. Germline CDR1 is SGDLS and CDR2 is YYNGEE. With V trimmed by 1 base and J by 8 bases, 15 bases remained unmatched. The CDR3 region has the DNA TGTGCCAGCAGCGTAAGGGGGCGGCAGCCCAACAGGGATGAGCAGTTCTTC. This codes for CASSVRGRQPNRDEQFF. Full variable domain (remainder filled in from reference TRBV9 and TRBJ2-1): DSGVTQTPKHLITATGQRVTLRCSPRSGDLSVYWYQQSLDQGLQFLIQYYNGEERAKGNILERFSAQQFPDLHSELNLSSLELGDSALYFCASSVRGRQPNRDEQFFGPGTRLTVL.

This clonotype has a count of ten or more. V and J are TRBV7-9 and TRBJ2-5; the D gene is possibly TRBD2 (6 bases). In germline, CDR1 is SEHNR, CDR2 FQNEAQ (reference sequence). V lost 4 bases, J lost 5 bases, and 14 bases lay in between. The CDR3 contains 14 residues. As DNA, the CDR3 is TGTGCCAGCAGCTACCTTTCCGGAGGGGAGACCCAGTACTTC. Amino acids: CASSYLSGGETQYF. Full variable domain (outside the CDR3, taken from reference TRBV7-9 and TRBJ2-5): DTGVSQNPRHKITKRGQNVTFRCDPISEHNRLYWYRQTLGQGPEFLTYFQNEAQLEKSRLLSDRFSAERPKGSFSTLEIQRTEQGDSAMYLCASSYLSGGETQYFGPGTRLLVL.

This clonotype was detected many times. The CDR3 is CASSHPLGETQYF. CDR3 coding DNA: TGCGCCAGCAGCCATCCCCTGGGGGAGACCCAGTACTTC. The gene calls are TRBV4-1 and TRBJ2-5; D uncertain. CDR1 is MGHRA, CDR2 YSYEKL, per germline. The CDR3 covers 13 residues. The V and J ends lost 3 bases and 5 bases respectively, with 10 bases between them.

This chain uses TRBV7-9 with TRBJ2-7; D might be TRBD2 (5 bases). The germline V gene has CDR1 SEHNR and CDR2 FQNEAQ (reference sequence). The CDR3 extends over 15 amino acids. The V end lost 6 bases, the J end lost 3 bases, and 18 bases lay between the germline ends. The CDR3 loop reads CASSPDQTGCYEQYF. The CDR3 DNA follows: TGTGCCAGCAGTCCCGACCAAACGGGGTGCTACGAGCAGTACTTC.

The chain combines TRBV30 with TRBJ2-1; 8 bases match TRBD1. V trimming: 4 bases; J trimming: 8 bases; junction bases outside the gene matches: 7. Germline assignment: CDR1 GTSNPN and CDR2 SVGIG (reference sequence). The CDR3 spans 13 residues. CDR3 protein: CAWTRGQEDEQFF. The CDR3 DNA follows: TGTGCCTGGACCAGGGGGCAAGAAGATGAGCAGTTCTTC.

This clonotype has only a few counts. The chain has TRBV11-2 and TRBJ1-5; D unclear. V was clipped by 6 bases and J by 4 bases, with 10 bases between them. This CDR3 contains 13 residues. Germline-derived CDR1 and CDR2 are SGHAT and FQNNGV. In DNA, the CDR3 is TGTGCCAGCAGTCCCACCACGAATCAGCCCCAGCATTTT. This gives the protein CASSPTTNQPQHF.

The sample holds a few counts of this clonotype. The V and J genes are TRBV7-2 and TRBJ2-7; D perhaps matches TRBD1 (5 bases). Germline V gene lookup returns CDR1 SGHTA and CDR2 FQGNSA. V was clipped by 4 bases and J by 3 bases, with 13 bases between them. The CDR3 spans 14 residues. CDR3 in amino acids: CASSSQGGNYEQYF. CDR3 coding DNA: TGTGCCAGCAGCTCTCAGGGTGGGAACTACGAGCAGTACTTC. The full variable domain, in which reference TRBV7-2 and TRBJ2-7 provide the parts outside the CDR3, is GAGVSQSPSNKVTEKGKDVELRCDPISGHTALYWYRQSLGQGLEFLIYFQGNSAPDKSGLPSDRFSAERTGGSVSTLTIQRTQQEDSAVYLCASSSQGGNYEQYFGPGTRLTVT.

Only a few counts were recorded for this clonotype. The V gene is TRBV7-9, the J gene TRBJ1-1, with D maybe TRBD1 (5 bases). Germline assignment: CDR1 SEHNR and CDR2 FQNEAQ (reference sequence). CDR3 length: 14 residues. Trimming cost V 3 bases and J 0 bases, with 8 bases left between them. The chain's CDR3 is CASSFDSLNTEAFF. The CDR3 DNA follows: TGTGCCAGCAGCTTTGACAGCCTGAACACTGAAGCTTTCTTT.

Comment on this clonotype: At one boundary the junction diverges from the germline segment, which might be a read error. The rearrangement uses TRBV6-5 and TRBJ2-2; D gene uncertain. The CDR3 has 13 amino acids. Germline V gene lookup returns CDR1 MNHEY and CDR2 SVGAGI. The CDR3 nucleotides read TGTGCCCGCAGTGTGCCGGTCACCGGGGAGCTGTTTTTT. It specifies CARSVPVTGELFF.

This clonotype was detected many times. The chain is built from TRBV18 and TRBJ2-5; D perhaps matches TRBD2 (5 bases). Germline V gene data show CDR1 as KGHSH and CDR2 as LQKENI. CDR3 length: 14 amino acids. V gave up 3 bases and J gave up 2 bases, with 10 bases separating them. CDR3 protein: CASSPGNRQETQYF. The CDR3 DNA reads TGTGCCAGCTCACCCGGGAACAGACAAGAGACCCAGTACTTC.

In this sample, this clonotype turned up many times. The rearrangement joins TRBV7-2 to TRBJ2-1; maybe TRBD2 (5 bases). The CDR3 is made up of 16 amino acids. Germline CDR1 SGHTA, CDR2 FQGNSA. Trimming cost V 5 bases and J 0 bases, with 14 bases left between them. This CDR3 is CASSGRESSSYNEQFF. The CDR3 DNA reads TGTGCCAGCAGCGGACGGGAATCCTCCTCCTACAATGAGCAGTTCTTC.

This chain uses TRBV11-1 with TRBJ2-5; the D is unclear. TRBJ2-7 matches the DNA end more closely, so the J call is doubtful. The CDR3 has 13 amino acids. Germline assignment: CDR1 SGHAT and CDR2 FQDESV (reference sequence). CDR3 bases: TGTGCCAGCAGCGCGAGGCCTGGAAGCGAGCAGTACTTC. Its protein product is CASSARPGSEQYF.

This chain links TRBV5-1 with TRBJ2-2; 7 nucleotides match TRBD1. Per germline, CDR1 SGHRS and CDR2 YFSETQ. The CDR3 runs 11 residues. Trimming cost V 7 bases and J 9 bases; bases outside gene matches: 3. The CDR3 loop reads CASLQGRELFF. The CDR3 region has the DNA TGCGCCAGCTTACAGGGGAGGGAGCTGTTTTTT.

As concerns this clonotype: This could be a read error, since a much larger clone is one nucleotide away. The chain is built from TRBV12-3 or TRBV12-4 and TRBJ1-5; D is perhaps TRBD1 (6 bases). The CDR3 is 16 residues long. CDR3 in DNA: TGTACCAGCAGTTTAGTCTTGGGGGGCGCGGGGCAGCCCCAGCATTTT. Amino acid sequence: CTSSLVLGGAGQPQHF.

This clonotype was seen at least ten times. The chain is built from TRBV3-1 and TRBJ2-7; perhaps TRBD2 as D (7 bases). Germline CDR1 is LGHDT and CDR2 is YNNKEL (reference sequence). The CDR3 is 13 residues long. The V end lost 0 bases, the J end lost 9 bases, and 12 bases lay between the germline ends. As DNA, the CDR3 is TGTGCCAGCAGCCAAGAGGGGGGGCGGGCGCAGTACTTC. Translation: CASSQEGGRAQYF.

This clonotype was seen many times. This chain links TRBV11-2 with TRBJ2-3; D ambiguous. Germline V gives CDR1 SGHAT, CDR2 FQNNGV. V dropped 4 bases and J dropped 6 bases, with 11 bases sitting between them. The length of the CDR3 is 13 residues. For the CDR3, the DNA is TGTGCCAGCAGCTCGGTCATTGGGGATACGCAGTATTTT. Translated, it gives CASSSVIGDTQYF.

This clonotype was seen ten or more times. The CDR3 region is CASRLASGGKQFF. The CDR3 DNA sequence: TGTGCCAGCAGGCTAGCTAGCGGGGGTAAGCAGTTCTTC. V gene TRBV6-5 combines with J gene TRBJ2-1; 10 positions match TRBD2. J was trimmed by 11 bases and V by 6 bases; bases with no gene match: 7. This CDR3 region has 13 residues. Germline CDR1 reads MNHEY; CDR2 reads SVGAGI.

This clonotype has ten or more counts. CDR3 nucleotide sequence: TGTGCCAGCCGTGGCTTAGCGGGGGGCCTCGACCGGAACTACAATGAGCAGTTCTTC. It is translated as CASRGLAGGLDRNYNEQFF. J is TRBJ2-1 and V is TRBV12-3 or TRBV12-4, with TRBD2 matching 10 bases. The CDR3 has 19 amino acids. Germline trimming cut 8 bases from V and 3 bases from J; bases unmatched to any gene: 19.

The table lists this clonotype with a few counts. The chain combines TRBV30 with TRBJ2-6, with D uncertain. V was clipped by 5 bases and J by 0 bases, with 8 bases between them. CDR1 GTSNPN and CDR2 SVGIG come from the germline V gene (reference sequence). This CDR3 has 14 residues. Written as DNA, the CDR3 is TGTGCCTGGCAGAAGGGCTCTGGGGCCAACGTCCTGACTTTC. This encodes CAWQKGSGANVLTF.

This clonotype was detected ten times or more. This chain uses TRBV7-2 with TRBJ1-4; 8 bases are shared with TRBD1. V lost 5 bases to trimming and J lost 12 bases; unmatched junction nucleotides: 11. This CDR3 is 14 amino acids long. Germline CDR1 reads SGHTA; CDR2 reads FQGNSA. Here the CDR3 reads CASSLGNRGMELFF. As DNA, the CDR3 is TGTGCCAGCAGCCTGGGGAACAGGGGGATGGAACTGTTTTTT.

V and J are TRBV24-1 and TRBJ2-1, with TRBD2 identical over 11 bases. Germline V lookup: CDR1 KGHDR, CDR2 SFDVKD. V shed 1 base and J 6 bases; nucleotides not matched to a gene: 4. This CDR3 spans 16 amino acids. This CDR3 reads CATSDFGSGGANEQFF. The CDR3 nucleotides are TGTGCCACCAGTGATTTCGGTAGCGGGGGGGCCAATGAGCAGTTCTTC.